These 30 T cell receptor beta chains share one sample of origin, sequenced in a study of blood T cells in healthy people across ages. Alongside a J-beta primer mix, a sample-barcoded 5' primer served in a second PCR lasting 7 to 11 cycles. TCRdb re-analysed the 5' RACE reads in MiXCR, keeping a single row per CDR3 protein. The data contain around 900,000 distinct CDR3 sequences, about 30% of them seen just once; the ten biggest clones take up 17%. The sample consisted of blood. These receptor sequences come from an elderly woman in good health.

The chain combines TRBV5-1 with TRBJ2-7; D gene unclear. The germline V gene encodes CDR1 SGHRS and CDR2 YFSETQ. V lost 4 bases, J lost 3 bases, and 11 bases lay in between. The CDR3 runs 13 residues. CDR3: CASSADPGYEQYF. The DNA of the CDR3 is TGCGCCAGCAGCGCAGACCCGGGCTACGAGCAGTACTTC.

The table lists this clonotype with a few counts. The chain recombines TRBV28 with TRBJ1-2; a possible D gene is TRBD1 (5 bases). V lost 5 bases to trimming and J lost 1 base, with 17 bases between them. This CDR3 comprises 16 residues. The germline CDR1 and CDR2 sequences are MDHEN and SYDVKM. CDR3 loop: CASSILTGRLNYGYTF. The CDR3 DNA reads TGTGCCAGCAGTATTCTTACGGGACGGCTTAACTATGGCTACACCTTC.

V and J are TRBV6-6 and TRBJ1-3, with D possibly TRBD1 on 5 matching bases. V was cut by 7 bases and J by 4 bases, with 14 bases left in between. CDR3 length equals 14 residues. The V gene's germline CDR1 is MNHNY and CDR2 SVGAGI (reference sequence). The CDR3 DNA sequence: TGTGCCAGCACCCCCCAGGGAGACGGAAACACCATATATTTT. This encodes CASTPQGDGNTIYF.

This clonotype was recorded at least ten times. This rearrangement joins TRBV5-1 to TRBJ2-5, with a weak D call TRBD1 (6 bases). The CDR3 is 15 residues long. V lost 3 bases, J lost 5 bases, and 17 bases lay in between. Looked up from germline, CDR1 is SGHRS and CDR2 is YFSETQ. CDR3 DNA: TGCGCCAGCAGCTCGAAACAGGGAGTACGGGAGACCCAGTACTTC. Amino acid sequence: CASSSKQGVRETQYF.

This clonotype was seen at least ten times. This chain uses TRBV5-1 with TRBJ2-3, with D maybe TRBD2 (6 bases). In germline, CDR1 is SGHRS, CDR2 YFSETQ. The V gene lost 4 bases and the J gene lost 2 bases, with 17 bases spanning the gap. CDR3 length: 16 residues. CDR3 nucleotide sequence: TGCGCCAGCAGCCTGGCCGCCGGGAGTCCCACAGATACGCAGTATTTT. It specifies CASSLAAGSPTDTQYF.

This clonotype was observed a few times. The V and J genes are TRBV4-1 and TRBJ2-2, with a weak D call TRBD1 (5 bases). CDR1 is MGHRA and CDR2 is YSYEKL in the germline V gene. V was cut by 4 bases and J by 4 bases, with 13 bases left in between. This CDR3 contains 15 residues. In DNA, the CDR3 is TGCGCCAGCAGCCGAACCAGGACAAGCACCGGGGAGCTGTTTTTT. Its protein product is CASSRTRTSTGELFF.

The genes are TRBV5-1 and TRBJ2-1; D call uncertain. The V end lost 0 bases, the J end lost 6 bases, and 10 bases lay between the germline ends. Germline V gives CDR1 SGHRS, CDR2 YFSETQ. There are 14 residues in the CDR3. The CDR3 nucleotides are TGCGCCAGCAGCTTGGTTCAGGCTTCCAATGAGCAGTTCTTC. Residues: CASSLVQASNEQFF.

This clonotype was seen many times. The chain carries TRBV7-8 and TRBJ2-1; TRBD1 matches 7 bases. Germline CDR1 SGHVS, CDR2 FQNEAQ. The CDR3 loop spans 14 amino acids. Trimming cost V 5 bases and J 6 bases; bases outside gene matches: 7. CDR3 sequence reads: CASSPGTVFNEQFF. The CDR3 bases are TGTGCCAGCAGCCCCGGGACAGTGTTCAATGAGCAGTTCTTC.

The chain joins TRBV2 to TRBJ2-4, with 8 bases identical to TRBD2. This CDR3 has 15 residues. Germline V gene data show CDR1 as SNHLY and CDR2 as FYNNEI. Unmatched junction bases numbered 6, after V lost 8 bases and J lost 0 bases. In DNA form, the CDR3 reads TGTGCCAGCTTTATCAGCGGGAGAGCCAAAAACATTCAGTACTTC. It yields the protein CASFISGRAKNIQYF.

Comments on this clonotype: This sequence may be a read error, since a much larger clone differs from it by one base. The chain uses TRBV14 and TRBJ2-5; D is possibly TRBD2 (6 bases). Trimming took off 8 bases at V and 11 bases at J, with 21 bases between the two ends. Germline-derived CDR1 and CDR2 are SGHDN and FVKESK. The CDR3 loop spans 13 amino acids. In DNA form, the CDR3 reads TGTGCCAGCGGCCCCCTCGGGACGGGGGAGCAGTACTTC. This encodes CASGPLGTGEQYF.

CDR3 in amino acids: CASSLQGRNHQPQHF. CDR3 DNA: TGTGCCAGCAGCCTCCAAGGACGGAACCATCAGCCCCAGCATTTT. The rearrangement joins TRBV5-6 to TRBJ1-5; no firm D call. Germline CDR1 and CDR2: SGHDT and YYEEEE. The length of the CDR3 is 15 residues. Trimming removed 4 bases at V and 5 bases at J, with 16 bases between. The full variable domain, its missing parts supplied by reference TRBV5-6 and TRBJ1-5, is DAGVTQSPTHLIKTRGQQVTLRCSPKSGHDTVSWYQQALGQGPQFIFQYYEEEERQRGNFPDRFSGHQFPNYSSELNVNALLLGDSALYLCASSLQGRNHQPQHFGDGTRLSIL.

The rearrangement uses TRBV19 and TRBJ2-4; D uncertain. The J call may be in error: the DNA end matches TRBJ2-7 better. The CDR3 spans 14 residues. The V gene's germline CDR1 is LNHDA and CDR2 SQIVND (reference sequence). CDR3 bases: TGTGCCAGTAGTATGACGGGCCAAGCCCACGAGCAGTACTTC. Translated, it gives CASSMTGQAHEQYF.

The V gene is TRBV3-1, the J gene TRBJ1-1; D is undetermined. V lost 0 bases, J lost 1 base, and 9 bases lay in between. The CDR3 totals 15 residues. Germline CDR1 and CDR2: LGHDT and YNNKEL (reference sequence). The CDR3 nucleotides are TGTGCCAGCAGCCAAGATAGCTTTCCGAACACTGAAGCTTTCTTT. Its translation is CASSQDSFPNTEAFF. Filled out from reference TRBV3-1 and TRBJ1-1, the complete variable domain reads DTAVSQTPKYLVTQMGNDKSIKCEQNLGHDTMYWYKQDSKKFLKIMFSYNNKELIINETVPNRFSPKSPDKAHLNLHINSLELGDSAVYFCASSQDSFPNTEAFFGQGTRLTVV.

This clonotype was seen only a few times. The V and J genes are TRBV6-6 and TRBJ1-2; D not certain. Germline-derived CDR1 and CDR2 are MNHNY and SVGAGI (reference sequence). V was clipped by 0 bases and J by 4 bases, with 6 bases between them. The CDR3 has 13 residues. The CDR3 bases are TGTGCCAGCAGTTACTCGAATAGCTATGGCTACACCTTC. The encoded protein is CASSYSNSYGYTF.

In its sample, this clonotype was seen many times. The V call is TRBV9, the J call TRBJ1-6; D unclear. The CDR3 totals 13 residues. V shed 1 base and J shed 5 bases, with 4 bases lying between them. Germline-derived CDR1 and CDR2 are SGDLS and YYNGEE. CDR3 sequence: CASSVSNNSPLHF. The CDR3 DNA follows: TGTGCCAGCAGCGTAAGCAATAATTCACCCCTCCACTTT. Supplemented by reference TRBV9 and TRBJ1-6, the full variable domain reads DSGVTQTPKHLITATGQRVTLRCSPRSGDLSVYWYQQSLDQGLQFLIQYYNGEERAKGNILERFSAQQFPDLHSELNLSSLELGDSALYFCASSVSNNSPLHFGNGTRLTVT.

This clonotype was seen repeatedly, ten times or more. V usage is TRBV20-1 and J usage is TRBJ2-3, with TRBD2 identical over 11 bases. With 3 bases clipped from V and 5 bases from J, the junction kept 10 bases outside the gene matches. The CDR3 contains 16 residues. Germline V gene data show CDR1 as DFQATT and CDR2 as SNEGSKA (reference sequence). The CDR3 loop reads CSASTLAGARGDTQYF. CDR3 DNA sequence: TGCAGTGCTAGTACACTAGCGGGGGCGCGCGGAGATACGCAGTATTTT.

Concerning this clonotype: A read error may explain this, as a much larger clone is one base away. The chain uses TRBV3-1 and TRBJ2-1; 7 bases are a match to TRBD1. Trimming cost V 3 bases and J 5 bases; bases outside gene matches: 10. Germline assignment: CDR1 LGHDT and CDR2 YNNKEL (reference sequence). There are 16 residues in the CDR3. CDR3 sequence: CASSQGQLSPNNEQFF. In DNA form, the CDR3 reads TGTGCCAGCAGCCAGGGACAGCTGTCCCCCAACAATGAGCAGTTCTTC.

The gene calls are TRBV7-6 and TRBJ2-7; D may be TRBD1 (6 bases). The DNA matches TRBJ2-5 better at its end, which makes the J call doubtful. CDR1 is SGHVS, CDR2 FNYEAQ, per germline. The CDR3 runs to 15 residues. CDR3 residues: CASSQSRGQQETQYF. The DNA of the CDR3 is TGTGCCAGCAGCCAATCAAGGGGACAACAAGAGACCCAGTACTTC.

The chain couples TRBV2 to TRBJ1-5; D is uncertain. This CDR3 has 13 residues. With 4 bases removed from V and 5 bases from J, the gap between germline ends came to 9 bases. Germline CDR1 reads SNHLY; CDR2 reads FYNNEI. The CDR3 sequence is CASSVQWDQPQHF. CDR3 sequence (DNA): TGTGCCAGCAGTGTCCAATGGGATCAGCCCCAGCATTTT.

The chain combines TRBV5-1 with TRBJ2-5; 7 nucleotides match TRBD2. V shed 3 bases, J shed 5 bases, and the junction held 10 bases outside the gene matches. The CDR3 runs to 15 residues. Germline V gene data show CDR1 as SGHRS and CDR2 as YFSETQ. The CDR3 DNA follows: TGCGCCAGCAGCTCGAGGGCGGGAGTGAGCGAGACCCAGTACTTC. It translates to CASSSRAGVSETQYF.

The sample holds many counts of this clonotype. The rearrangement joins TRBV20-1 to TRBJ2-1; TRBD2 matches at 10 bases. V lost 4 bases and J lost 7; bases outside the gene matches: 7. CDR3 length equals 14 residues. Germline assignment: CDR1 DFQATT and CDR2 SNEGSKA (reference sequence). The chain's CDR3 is CSAKIAGGRNEQFF. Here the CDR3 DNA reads TGCAGTGCTAAGATAGCGGGGGGCCGGAATGAGCAGTTCTTC.

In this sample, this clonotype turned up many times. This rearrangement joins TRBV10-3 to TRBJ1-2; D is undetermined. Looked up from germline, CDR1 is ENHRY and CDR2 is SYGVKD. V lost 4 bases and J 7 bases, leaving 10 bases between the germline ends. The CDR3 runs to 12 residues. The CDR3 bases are TGTGCCATCAGTGCAGGACTTCCTGGCTACACCTTC. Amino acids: CAISAGLPGYTF.

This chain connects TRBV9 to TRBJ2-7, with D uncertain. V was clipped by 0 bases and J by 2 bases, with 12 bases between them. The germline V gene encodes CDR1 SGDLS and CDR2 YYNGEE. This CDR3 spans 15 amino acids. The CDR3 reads CASSVDSQLAYEQYF. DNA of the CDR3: TGTGCCAGCAGCGTAGATTCACAGCTGGCCTACGAGCAGTACTTC.

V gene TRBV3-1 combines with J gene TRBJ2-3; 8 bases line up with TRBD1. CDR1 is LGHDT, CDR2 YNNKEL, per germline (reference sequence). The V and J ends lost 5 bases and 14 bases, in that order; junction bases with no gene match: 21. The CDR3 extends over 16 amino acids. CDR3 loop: CASSDSRDRFYEKLYF. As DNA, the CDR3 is TGTGCCAGCAGCGACTCCCGGGACAGGTTTTACGAAAAACTGTATTTT.

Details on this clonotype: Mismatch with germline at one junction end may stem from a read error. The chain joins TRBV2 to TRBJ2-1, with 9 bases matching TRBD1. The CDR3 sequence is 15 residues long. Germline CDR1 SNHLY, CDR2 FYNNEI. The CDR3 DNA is TGTACCAGCAGCCCTGGGACAGGGATGAAGAATGAGCAGTTCTTC. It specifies CTSSPGTGMKNEQFF.

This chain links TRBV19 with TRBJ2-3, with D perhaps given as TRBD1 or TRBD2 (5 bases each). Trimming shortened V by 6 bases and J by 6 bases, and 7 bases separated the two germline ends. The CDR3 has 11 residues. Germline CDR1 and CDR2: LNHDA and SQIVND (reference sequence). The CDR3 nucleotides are TGTGCCAGTAGGGGACCCGATACGCAGTATTTT. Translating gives CASRGPDTQYF. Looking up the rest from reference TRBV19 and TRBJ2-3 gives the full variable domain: DGGITQSPKYLFRKEGQNVTLSCEQNLNHDAMYWYRQDPGQGLRLIYYSQIVNDFQKGDIAEGYSVSREKKESFPLTVTSAQKNPTAFYLCASRGPDTQYFGPGTRLTVL.

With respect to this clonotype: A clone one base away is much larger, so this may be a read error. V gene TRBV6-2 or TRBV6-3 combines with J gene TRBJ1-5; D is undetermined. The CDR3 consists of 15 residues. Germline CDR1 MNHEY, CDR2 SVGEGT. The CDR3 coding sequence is TGTGCCAGCAGTGACTCTACGAGAAGCAATCAGCCCCAGCATTTT. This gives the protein CASSDSTRSNQPQHF.

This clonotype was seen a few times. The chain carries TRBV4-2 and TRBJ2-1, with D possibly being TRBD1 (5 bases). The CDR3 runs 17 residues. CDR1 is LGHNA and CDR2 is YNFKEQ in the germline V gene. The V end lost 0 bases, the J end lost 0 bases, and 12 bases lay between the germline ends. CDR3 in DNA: TGTGCCAGCAGCCAAGATAGGGGCTATGTCTCCTACAATGAGCAGTTCTTC. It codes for CASSQDRGYVSYNEQFF.

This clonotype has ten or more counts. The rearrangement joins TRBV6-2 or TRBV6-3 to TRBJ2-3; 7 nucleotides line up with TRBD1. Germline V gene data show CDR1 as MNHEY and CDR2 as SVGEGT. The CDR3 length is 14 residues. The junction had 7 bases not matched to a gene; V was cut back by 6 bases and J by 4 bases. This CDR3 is CASSQGVRADTQYF. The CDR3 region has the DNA TGTGCCAGCAGCCAGGGGGTTAGGGCAGATACGCAGTATTTT.

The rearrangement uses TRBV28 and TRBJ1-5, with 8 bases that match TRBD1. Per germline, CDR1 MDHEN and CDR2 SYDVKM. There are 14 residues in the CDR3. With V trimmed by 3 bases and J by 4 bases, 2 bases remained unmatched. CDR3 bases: TGTGCCAGCAGTTTCGGGGACAGGAATCAGCCCCAGCATTTT. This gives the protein CASSFGDRNQPQHF.